Listed below are T cell receptor beta chains from one sample, sequenced in a study of CD8+ T cells in alopecia areata. Sequencing was performed with immunoSEQ multiplex PCR; in TCRdb, only in-frame clones are kept and a portion is missing. The table shows 75,000 to 85,000 clones, with approximately 66% occurring only once. The sequencing used CD8+ T cells sorted from blood, collected at week 24, from a patient treated with tofacitinib. The receptors were sampled from a human donor with alopecia areata. CDR3s leave out the opening cysteine and the closing phenylalanine or tryptophan. The D gene is left open where the match is weak. Clone size is stated in some rows and not others, as once, few, many or a class when expanded.

clone size	V gene	D gene	J gene	CDR3 protein
NA	TRBV7-9	NA	TRBJ2-4	ASSLPAENIQY
few	TRBV7-9	TRBD1	TRBJ2-2	ASSLVGQGMVIGELF
once	TRBV6-5	NA	TRBJ2-1	ASSGGGGTNEQF
NA	TRBV14	NA	TRBJ2-7	ASSQRPSYEQY
few	TRBV9	NA	TRBJ1-2	ASSVTDSPNYGYT
NA	TRBV5-1	TRBD1	TRBJ2-3	ASSSEVDRVGPDTQY
NA	TRBV4-1	TRBD2	TRBJ2-3	ASSQDTSGRGTDTQY
few	TRBV7-9	NA	TRBJ2-3	ASSSHEAMTYTQY
NA	TRBV30	NA	TRBJ2-1	AWSVVGNEQF
many	TRBV7-2	TRBD1	TRBJ2-7	ASSPVTGGSYEQY
NA	TRBV7-9	TRBD2	TRBJ2-1	ASSARLAGSMKQF
NA	TRBV30	TRBD1	TRBJ2-7	AWSVGTGSYEQY
NA	TRBV7-9	TRBD2	TRBJ2-3	ASRSPAGVTDTQY
NA	TRBV29-1	NA	TRBJ1-1	SVAGLFGAF
NA	TRBV23-1	NA	TRBJ1-2	ASSQSWVGCDYGYT
NA	TRBV5-4	NA	TRBJ2-1	ASSLMGSYNEQF
NA	TRBV14	TRBD2	TRBJ2-1	ASSQDSLAGANEQF
few	TRBV5-1	NA	TRBJ2-6	ASSAPDRRLSTSGANVLT
NA	TRBV10-3	NA	TRBJ1-1	AISDSRVAMDTEAF
NA	TRBV27	TRBD2	TRBJ2-3	ASRRGADTQY
NA	TRBV30	TRBD2	TRBJ2-1	AWSVTGLAGGYNEQF
NA	TRBV5-1	TRBD2	TRBJ2-3	ASSPIQTSGRMADTQY
NA	TRBV29-1	NA	TRBJ2-1	SVEDHAVSYNEQF
NA	TRBV7-9	TRBD2	TRBJ2-1	ASFSGSSYNEQF
NA	TRBV4-3	NA	TRBJ2-1	ASSQGTQRPHEQF
NA	TRBV7-3	TRBD2	TRBJ2-5	ASSLSGTSGETQY